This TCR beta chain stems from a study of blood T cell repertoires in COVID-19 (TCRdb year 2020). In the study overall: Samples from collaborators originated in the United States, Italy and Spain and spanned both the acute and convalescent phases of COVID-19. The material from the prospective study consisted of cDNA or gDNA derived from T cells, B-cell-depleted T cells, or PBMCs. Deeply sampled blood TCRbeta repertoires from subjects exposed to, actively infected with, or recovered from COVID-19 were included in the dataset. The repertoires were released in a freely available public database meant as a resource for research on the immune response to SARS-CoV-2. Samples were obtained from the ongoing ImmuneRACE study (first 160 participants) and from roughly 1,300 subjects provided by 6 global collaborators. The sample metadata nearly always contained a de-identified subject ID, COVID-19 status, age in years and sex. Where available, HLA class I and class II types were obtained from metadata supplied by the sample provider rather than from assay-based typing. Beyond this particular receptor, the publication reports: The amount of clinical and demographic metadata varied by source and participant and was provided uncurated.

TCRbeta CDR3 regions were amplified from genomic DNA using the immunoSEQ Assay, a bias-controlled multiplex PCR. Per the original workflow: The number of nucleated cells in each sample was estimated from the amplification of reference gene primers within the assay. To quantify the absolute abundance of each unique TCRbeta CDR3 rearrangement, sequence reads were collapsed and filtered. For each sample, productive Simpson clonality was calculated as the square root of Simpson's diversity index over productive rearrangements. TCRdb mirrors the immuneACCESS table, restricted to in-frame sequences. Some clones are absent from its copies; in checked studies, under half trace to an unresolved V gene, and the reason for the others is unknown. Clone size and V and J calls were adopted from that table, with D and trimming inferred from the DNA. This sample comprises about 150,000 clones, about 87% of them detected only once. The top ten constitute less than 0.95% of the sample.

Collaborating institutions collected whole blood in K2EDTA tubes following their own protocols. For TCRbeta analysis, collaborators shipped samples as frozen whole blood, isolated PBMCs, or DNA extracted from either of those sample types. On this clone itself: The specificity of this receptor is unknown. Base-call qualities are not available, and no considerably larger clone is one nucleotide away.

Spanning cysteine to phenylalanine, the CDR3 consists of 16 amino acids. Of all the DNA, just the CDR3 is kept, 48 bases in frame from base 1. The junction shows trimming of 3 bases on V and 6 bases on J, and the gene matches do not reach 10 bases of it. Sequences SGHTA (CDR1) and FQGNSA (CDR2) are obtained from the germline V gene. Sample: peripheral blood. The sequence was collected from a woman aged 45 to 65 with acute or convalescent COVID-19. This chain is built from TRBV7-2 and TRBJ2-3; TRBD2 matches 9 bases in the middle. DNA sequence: TGTGCCAGCAGCTTTAGCGGGGGTGGCGGGGTGGATACGCAGTATTTT. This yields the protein CASSFSGGGGVDTQYF.